The 30 T cell receptor beta chains below were found in one sample sequenced in a study of prognosis after radiotherapy for stage I lung cancer. Genomic DNA provided the template from which TCR beta CDR3 was amplified by two-round multiplex PCR. Amplification during the initial PCR round employed primers specific to each TRBV and TRBJ gene. TCRdb used MiXCR to reprocess the multiplex PCR reads, holding one entry per CDR3 protein. The data contain 30,000 to 35,000 distinct CDR3 sequences, 40% to 50% of them singletons. Specimen: PBMCs, collected before or after stereotactic body radiation therapy (not recorded which). The origin of the receptors is a donor aged 50 or older with non-small cell lung cancer.

This clonotype qualifies as medium-sized. The genes are TRBV6-2 or TRBV6-3 and TRBJ1-6; no definite D call. The germline CDR1 and CDR2 sequences are MNHEY and SVGEGT. The V gene lost 0 bases and the J gene lost 9 bases, with 9 bases spanning the gap. The CDR3 sequence is 14 residues long. CDR3 nucleotide sequence: TGTGCCAGCAGTTACTCAGGAGAAGCTTCACCCCTCCACTTT. It specifies CASSYSGEASPLHF.

V is TRBV6-1 and J is TRBJ2-7; 7 positions agree with TRBD1. The germline gives CDR1 MNHNS, CDR2 SASEGT. The CDR3 runs to 12 residues. V shed 5 bases and J 6 bases; nucleotides not matched to a gene: 4. The CDR3 here is CASSTQGPEQYF. CDR3 bases: TGTGCCAGCAGTACACAGGGGCCCGAGCAGTACTTC.

The chain combines TRBV7-2 with TRBJ2-3; D ambiguous. Germline V gene data show CDR1 as SGHTA and CDR2 as FQGNSA. The germline V and J ends were trimmed by 5 bases and 1 base, with 16 bases remaining between them. This CDR3 is 16 amino acids long. The CDR3 sequence: CASSPREASGTDTQYF. The CDR3 region has the DNA TGTGCCAGCAGCCCCCGCGAAGCCTCGGGCACAGATACGCAGTATTTT. The whole variable domain, remainder taken from reference TRBV7-2 and TRBJ2-3, is GAGVSQSPSNKVTEKGKDVELRCDPISGHTALYWYRQSLGQGLEFLIYFQGNSAPDKSGLPSDRFSAERTGGSVSTLTIQRTQQEDSAVYLCASSPREASGTDTQYFGPGTRLTVL.

This clonotype was detected only once. The likely explanation is a read error, given a far larger clone one base away. CDR3 residues: CASSSSGGAFYGYTF. The DNA for the CDR3 is TGTGCCAGCAGTTCCTCAGGGGGCGCGTTCTATGGCTACACCTTC. The V gene is TRBV6-5, the J gene TRBJ1-2; TRBD1 matches 8 bases. This CDR3 comprises 15 residues. Germline CDR1 MNHEY, CDR2 SVGAGI. V gave up 4 bases and J gave up 4 bases; unmatched junction bases: 8.

This clonotype was seen at least ten times. This sequence joins TRBV3-1 and TRBJ2-3, with a tentative D call TRBD1 (5 bases). There are 16 residues in the CDR3. V lost 4 bases, J lost 0 bases, and 14 bases lay in between. Germline CDR1 reads LGHDT; CDR2 reads YNNKEL (reference sequence). The chain's CDR3 is CASSPPPGHSTDTQYF. As DNA, the CDR3 is TGTGCCAGCAGCCCCCCCCCTGGACATAGCACAGATACGCAGTATTTT.

In this sample, this clonotype turned up many times. The rearrangement links TRBV28 to TRBJ1-4; D not resolved. The CDR3 contains 13 residues. CDR1 and CDR2 (germline): MDHEN, SYDVKM. V was clipped by 8 bases and J by 8 bases, with 15 bases between them. In nucleotides, the CDR3 is TGTGCCAGCCGCGGAAGGTCTCGCGAAAAACTGTTTTTT. It yields the protein CASRGRSREKLFF.

The chain is built from TRBV6-1 and TRBJ1-5; 8 positions match TRBD1. The V gene end was trimmed by 6 bases and the J gene end by 8 bases; junction bases not matched to a gene: 12. There are 15 residues in the CDR3. Germline CDR1 and CDR2: MNHNS and SASEGT. Here the CDR3 reads CASSEFPGGNKPQHF. The CDR3 bases are TGTGCCAGCAGCGAGTTCCCAGGGGGCAACAAGCCCCAGCATTTT.

As for this clonotype: A single base is all that separates this from a far larger clone, so a read error is likely. The gene calls are TRBV6-4 and TRBJ1-2; D is undetermined. V lost 6 bases, J lost 3 bases, and 14 bases lay in between. The CDR3 loop spans 14 amino acids. Germline V gene data show CDR1 as MRHNA and CDR2 as SNTAGT. CDR3 protein: CASSPVVEHYGYTF. CDR3 DNA sequence: TGTGCCAGCAGCCCAGTCGTTGAGCACTATGGCTACACCTTC.

Remarks on this clonotype: A far bigger clonotype differs at one base, so this is likely a read error. This chain links TRBV6-9 with TRBJ1-6; 7 bases match TRBD1. J was trimmed by 10 bases and V by 3 bases; bases with no gene match: 9. The length of the CDR3 is 15 residues. Germline values: CDR1 MNHGY, CDR2 SVAAGI. The CDR3 protein is CASSYADRENSPLHF. Written as DNA, the CDR3 is TGTGCCAGCAGTTACGCCGACAGGGAGAACTCACCCCTCCACTTT.

The genes are TRBV7-9 and TRBJ2-6, with a possible D match to TRBD1 (6 bases). V lost 0 bases and J 2 bases, leaving 17 bases between the germline ends. Germline values: CDR1 SEHNR, CDR2 FQNEAQ (reference sequence). The CDR3 totals 19 residues. CDR3 in amino acids: CASSLAWWGQSTGANVLTF. Written as DNA, the CDR3 is TGTGCCAGCAGCTTAGCGTGGTGGGGGCAGTCGACTGGGGCCAACGTCCTGACTTTC.

As to this clonotype: Only one base separates this from a far larger clonotype, so it likely reflects a read error. The chain couples TRBV7-9 to TRBJ2-4; a possible D gene is TRBD2 (6 bases). This CDR3 contains 15 residues. Germline lookup yields CDR1 SEHNR and CDR2 FQNEAQ (reference sequence). The germline V and J ends were trimmed by 5 bases and 8 bases, with 19 bases remaining between them. The CDR3: CASSLQLSGVHIQYF. The CDR3 DNA reads as TGTGCCAGCAGCCTCCAATTATCGGGAGTACACATTCAGTACTTC.

Relative to its sample, this clonotype is medium-sized. The chain has TRBV6-1 and TRBJ2-3; TRBD2 matches 8 bases. Unmatched junction bases numbered 20, after V lost 5 bases and J lost 4 bases. Germline lookup yields CDR1 MNHNS and CDR2 SASEGT. The CDR3 runs 19 residues. The CDR3 loop is CASSYKAGERVVPSDTQYF. CDR3 DNA: TGTGCCAGCAGTTACAAAGCGGGAGAACGGGTCGTTCCCTCAGATACGCAGTATTTT.

The rearrangement uses TRBV5-1 and TRBJ2-2, with 10 bases identical to TRBD2. Losses at the gene ends were 0 bases for V and 5 bases for J; bases not matched to a gene: 4. Germline values: CDR1 SGHRS, CDR2 YFSETQ. CDR3 length equals 16 residues. CDR3 protein: CASSLETSGKTGELFF. The CDR3 nucleotides read TGCGCCAGCAGCTTGGAAACTAGCGGGAAGACCGGGGAGCTGTTTTTT.

The chain couples TRBV30 to TRBJ1-5; the match to TRBD1 covers 7 bases. V lost 4 bases, J lost 0 bases, and 12 bases stayed unmatched. The CDR3 contains 17 residues. Germline V lookup: CDR1 GTSNPN, CDR2 SVGIG (reference sequence). The CDR3 bases are TGTGCCTGGACCCCCCGACAGGGCGGATTTAGCAATCAGCCCCAGCATTTT. Its translation: CAWTPRQGGFSNQPQHF.

The sample holds many counts of this clonotype. V is TRBV7-9 and J is TRBJ1-2; D is uncertain. Germline CDR1 reads SEHNR; CDR2 reads FQNEAQ (reference sequence). Trimming shortened V by 5 bases and J by 4 bases, and 14 bases separated the two germline ends. CDR3 length: 14 residues. As DNA, the CDR3 is TGTGCCAGCAGCCCCGATGGGTCAGGCTATGGCTACACCTTC. This translates into CASSPDGSGYGYTF.

This clonotype was counted ten times or more. V gene TRBV11-2 combines with J gene TRBJ2-5, with 10 bases fitting TRBD1. The germline V gene encodes CDR1 SGHAT and CDR2 FQNNGV. V trimming: 5 bases; J trimming: 1 base; junction bases outside the gene matches: 13. The CDR3 is made up of 18 amino acids. CDR3 nucleotide sequence: TGTGCCAGCAGCCGCGAGTATGGGACAGGGGAGGGCCAAGAGACCCAGTACTTC. This sequence encodes CASSREYGTGEGQETQYF.

As regards this clonotype: A read error may account for a junction end that differs from germline. The chain has TRBV5-1 and TRBJ2-7; D is possibly TRBD2 (5 bases). CDR3 size: 17 residues. The germline V gene encodes CDR1 SGHRS and CDR2 YFSETQ. CDR3 DNA sequence: TGCGCCAGCAGCTTGAGGTTAGTTTGGACTCTTTCCTACGAGCATTACTTC. It translates to CASSLRLVWTLSYEHYF.

This chain's CDR3 is CSAINYRNEQFF. The DNA of the CDR3 is TGCAGTGCTATAAACTACCGCAATGAGCAGTTCTTC. This rearrangement joins TRBV20-1 to TRBJ2-1; no definite D call. The CDR3 length is 12 residues. Germline CDR1 is DFQATT and CDR2 is SNEGSKA (reference sequence). Trimming took 4 bases from V and 6 from J, leaving 10 bases between them.

V usage is TRBV7-9 and J usage is TRBJ1-2, with D possibly TRBD1 on 5 matching bases. This CDR3 region has 15 residues. In germline, CDR1 is SEHNR, CDR2 FQNEAQ (reference sequence). V lost 4 bases and J 0 bases, leaving 12 bases between the germline ends. CDR3 nucleotide sequence: TGTGCCAGCAGCTCGCGGGACCCAGCTAACTATGGCTACACCTTC. Residues: CASSSRDPANYGYTF.

This clonotype was counted at least ten times. This rearrangement joins TRBV28 to TRBJ1-4; 9 bases align to TRBD1. This CDR3 contains 13 residues. Germline CDR1 MDHEN, CDR2 SYDVKM. The V segment lost 8 bases and the J segment 6 bases; nucleotides outside the gene matches: 4. This CDR3 reads CASGGQGYEKLFF. CDR3 nucleotide sequence: TGTGCCAGCGGGGGACAGGGTTATGAAAAACTGTTTTTT. Filled out from reference TRBV28 and TRBJ1-4, the complete variable domain reads DVKVTQSSRYLVKRTGEKVFLECVQDMDHENMFWYRQDPGLGLRLIYFSYDVKMKEKGDIPEGYSVSREKKERFSLILESASTNQTSMYLCASGGQGYEKLFFGSGTQLSVL.

This clonotype appeared many times. The V gene is TRBV4-1, the J gene TRBJ2-6; D may be TRBD1 (5 bases). Germline-derived CDR1 and CDR2 are MGHRA and YSYEKL. V was cut by 1 base and J by 0 bases, with 13 bases left in between. This CDR3 is built from 18 residues. The CDR3 nucleotides read TGCGCCAGCAGCCAAGGGGTCAGGGCCCGCTCTGGGGCCAACGTCCTGACTTTC. Its translation is CASSQGVRARSGANVLTF.

Remarks on this clonotype: Only one base separates this from a far larger clonotype, so it likely reflects a read error. The chain carries TRBV6-9 and TRBJ2-5; the D gene could be TRBD1 or TRBD2 (5 bases each). V lost 4 bases and J 5 bases, leaving 11 bases between the germline ends. The germline CDR1 and CDR2 sequences are MNHGY and SVAAGI. This CDR3 region has 13 residues. The CDR3 loop is CASSWGSLETQYF. CDR3 DNA: TGTGCCAGCAGTTGGGGGTCGTTGGAGACCCAGTACTTC.

The sample holds many counts of this clonotype. The chain combines TRBV18 with TRBJ2-3; 16 bases map to TRBD2. Trimming removed 3 bases from V and 4 bases from J; junction bases left unmatched: 7. The CDR3 is made up of 18 amino acids. Germline V gene data show CDR1 as KGHSH and CDR2 as LQKENI. The CDR3 region has the DNA TGTGCCAGCTCACCGGGACTAGCGGGAGGGCCGGGCCCAGATACGCAGTATTTT. It yields the protein CASSPGLAGGPGPDTQYF. Full variable domain (rest looked up from reference TRBV18 and TRBJ2-3): NAGVMQNPRHLVRRRGQEARLRCSPMKGHSHVYWYRQLPEEGLKFMVYLQKENIIDESGMPKERFSAEFPKEGPSILRIQQVVRGDSAAYFCASSPGLAGGPGPDTQYFGPGTRLTVL.

This clonotype is medium-sized. The gene calls are TRBV11-2 and TRBJ2-1, with D possibly being TRBD2 (6 bases). Germline V gives CDR1 SGHAT, CDR2 FQNNGV. V shed 2 bases and J shed 7 bases, with 12 bases lying between them. The CDR3 consists of 14 residues. CDR3 loop: CASSLRGGLNEQFF. The CDR3, as DNA: TGTGCCAGCAGCTTACGGGGAGGTCTAAATGAGCAGTTCTTC.

This clonotype was counted many times. The chain is built from TRBV24-1 and TRBJ2-2; no firm D call. The germline V gene encodes CDR1 KGHDR and CDR2 SFDVKD. The CDR3 length is 12 residues. With 4 bases removed from V and 2 bases from J, the gap between germline ends came to 1 base. The CDR3 region has the DNA TGTGCCACCAGTGAAAACACCGGGGAGCTGTTTTTT. As protein: CATSENTGELFF.

The V call is TRBV20-1, the J call TRBJ1-6; 8 nucleotides agree with TRBD1. In germline, CDR1 is DFQATT, CDR2 SNEGSKA (reference sequence). The CDR3 consists of 14 residues. After removal of 3 bases from V and 9 bases from J, the junction contained 7 bases not matched to a gene. DNA of the CDR3: TGCAGTGCTAGTATTCCAGGGGGCTTTTCACCCCTCCACTTT. It is translated as CSASIPGGFSPLHF.

Note on this clonotype: The CDR3 does not end in the conserved phenylalanine or tryptophan, so this is likely a read error. The chain is built from TRBV7-2 and TRBJ2-5; D call uncertain. The CDR3 is made up of 14 amino acids. Germline-derived CDR1 and CDR2 are SGHTA and FQGNSA. V was shortened by 6 bases and J by 10 bases, with 21 bases between the two germline ends. The CDR3 DNA sequence: TGTGCCAGCAGACAGCCCCCCTTTAGCCAGTACCAGTACCTC. This gives the protein CASRQPPFSQYQYL.

The gene calls are TRBV20-1 and TRBJ2-1, with D maybe TRBD2 (6 bases). CDR1 DFQATT and CDR2 SNEGSKA come from the germline V gene (reference sequence). V lost 8 bases, J lost 3 bases, and 14 bases lay in between. There are 13 residues in the CDR3. The CDR3 sequence: CSRLVGFYNEQFF. DNA for the CDR3: TGCAGTCGACTAGTGGGCTTCTACAATGAGCAGTTCTTC.

As concerns this clonotype: A far bigger clonotype differs at one base, so this is likely a read error. The J gene is TRBJ1-1, the V gene TRBV6-1; D may be TRBD1 (5 bases). The CDR3 loop spans 13 amino acids. Per germline, CDR1 MNHNS and CDR2 SASEGT. Trimming removed 9 bases at V and 2 bases at J, with 13 bases between. CDR3 loop: CASRQTINTEAFF. The DNA for the CDR3 is TGTGCCAGTCGACAGACCATCAACACTGAAGCTTTCTTT.

This clonotype came up many times. This chain connects TRBV7-9 to TRBJ2-3; 12 nucleotides align to TRBD2. CDR1 is SEHNR, CDR2 FQNEAQ, per germline (reference sequence). The V gene end was trimmed by 5 bases and the J gene end by 10 bases; junction bases not matched to a gene: 7. The length of the CDR3 is 14 residues. CDR3 in amino acids: CASSMLAGGPAQYF. In DNA form, the CDR3 reads TGTGCCAGCAGCATGCTAGCGGGAGGGCCTGCGCAGTATTTT.